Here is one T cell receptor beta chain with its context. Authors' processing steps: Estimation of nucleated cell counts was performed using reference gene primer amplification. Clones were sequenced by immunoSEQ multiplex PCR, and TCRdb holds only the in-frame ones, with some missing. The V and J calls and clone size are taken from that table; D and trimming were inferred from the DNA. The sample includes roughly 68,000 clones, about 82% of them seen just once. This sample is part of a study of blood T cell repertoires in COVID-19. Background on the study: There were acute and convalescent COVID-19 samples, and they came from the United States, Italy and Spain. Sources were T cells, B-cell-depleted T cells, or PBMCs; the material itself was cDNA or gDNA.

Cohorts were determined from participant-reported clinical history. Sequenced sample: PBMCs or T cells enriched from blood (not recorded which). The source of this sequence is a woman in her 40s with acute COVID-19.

CDR3 amino acids: CASSSLGTGVYNSPLHF. The CDR3 region has the DNA TGTGCCAGCAGTAGCCTTGGGACAGGGGTTTATAATTCACCCCTCCACTTT. The rearrangement uses TRBV27 and TRBJ1-6; 10 bases are shared with TRBD1. V trimming: 5 bases; J trimming: 4 bases; junction bases outside the gene matches: 8. CDR3 length equals 17 residues. Per germline, CDR1 MNHEY and CDR2 SMNVEV (reference sequence).